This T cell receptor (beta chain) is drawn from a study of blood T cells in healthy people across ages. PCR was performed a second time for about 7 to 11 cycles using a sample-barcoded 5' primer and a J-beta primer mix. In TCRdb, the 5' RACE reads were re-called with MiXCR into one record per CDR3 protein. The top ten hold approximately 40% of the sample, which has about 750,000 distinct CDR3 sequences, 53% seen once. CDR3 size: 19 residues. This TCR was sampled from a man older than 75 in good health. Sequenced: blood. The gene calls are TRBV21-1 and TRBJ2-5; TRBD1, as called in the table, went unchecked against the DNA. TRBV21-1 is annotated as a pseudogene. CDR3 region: CASRLNMTGPEPSGETQYF. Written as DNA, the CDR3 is TGTGCCAGCAGACTAAACATGACAGGGCCCGAGCCATCTGGGGAGACCCAGTACTTC.